Below, one T cell receptor beta chain is given with its context. In this CDR3 the conserved last residue, phenylalanine or tryptophan, is missing, so a read error is likely. The entry originates in a study of tumor and adjacent non-tumor tissue in lung cancer. This CDR3 has 14 amino acids. Germline-derived CDR1 and CDR2 are SGHAT and FQDESV (reference sequence). Trimming took 2 bases from V and 3 from J, leaving 11 bases between them. TCRbeta libraries were built with three rounds of nested PCR, modified from ARM-PCR. In TCRdb, the multiplex PCR reads were re-called with MiXCR into one record per CDR3 protein. The sample records 60,000 to 85,000 distinct CDR3 sequences, roughly 73% being singletons. The template was RNA from unsorted bulk tissue.

The TCR sequence derives from a man aged 55 to 70 with non-small cell lung cancer. The sequenced sample consisted of lung tumor tissue. This chain joins TRBV11-1 and TRBJ2-7; unclear D gene. This CDR3 is CASSLMVGNYEQYL. The CDR3, as DNA: TGTGCCAGCAGCTTAATGGTAGGGAACTACGAGCAGTACTTA.